A single sample gave rise to the 15 T cell receptor beta chains below, sequenced in a study of cytomegalovirus exposure and HLA in healthy donors. PCR primers comprised 60 Vbeta and 13 Jbeta primers. Some clones are missing from TCRdb's copy, which holds only in-frame ones; the method was immunoSEQ multiplex PCR. The sample records some 100,000 clones, around three quarters being singletons. Sequences were obtained from PBMCs. The receptors shown here come from a male donor in good health and CMV-seropositive.

This rearrangement joins TRBV30 to TRBJ1-1; D is unresolved. The V and J ends lost 4 bases and 11 bases respectively, with 14 bases between them. The CDR3 sequence is 11 residues long. Germline V gene data show CDR1 as GTSNPN and CDR2 as SVGIG (reference sequence). In DNA, the CDR3 is TGTGCCTGGACCCACCCCGGCGGGGCTTTCTTT. Amino acid sequence: CAWTHPGGAFF.

The chain carries TRBV5-8 and TRBJ1-2; D might be TRBD1 (6 bases). CDR1 SGHTS and CDR2 YDEGEE come from the germline V gene. Trimming shortened V by 1 base and J by 5 bases, and 12 bases separated the two germline ends. This CDR3 is 14 amino acids long. This chain's CDR3 is CASSLWGRGYGYTF. The CDR3, as DNA: TGTGCCAGCAGCTTGTGGGGGCGAGGATATGGCTACACCTTC.

The rearrangement uses TRBV11-2 and TRBJ1-1; no firm D call. The CDR3 extends over 15 amino acids. Germline CDR1 is SGHAT and CDR2 is FQNNGV. V was trimmed by 1 base and J by 3 bases, leaving 12 bases between them. CDR3 region: CASSLVGRRDTEAFF. The CDR3 DNA sequence: TGTGCCAGCAGCTTAGTGGGCCGGCGAGACACTGAAGCTTTCTTT.

The chain employs TRBV10-3 and TRBJ2-1; 13 nucleotides align to TRBD2. After removal of 6 bases from V and 7 bases from J, the junction contained 6 bases not matched to a gene. The CDR3 is made up of 15 amino acids. The germline V gene has CDR1 ENHRY and CDR2 SYGVKD. The CDR3: CAIRELAGGLNEQFF. The CDR3 nucleotides read TGTGCCATCAGGGAACTAGCGGGGGGGCTAAATGAGCAGTTCTTC.

This chain connects TRBV7-9 to TRBJ1-1, with D unclear. The V end was cut by 3 bases, the J end by 0 bases, with 5 bases between. The CDR3 has 13 amino acids. Germline V gene data show CDR1 as SEHNR and CDR2 as FQNEAQ (reference sequence). CDR3 sequence: CASSLSLNTEAFF. The CDR3 coding sequence is TGTGCCAGCAGCTTGAGTCTGAACACTGAAGCTTTCTTT.

The genes are TRBV7-2 and TRBJ2-5, with D possibly matching TRBD1 (6 bases). This CDR3 is 14 amino acids long. The V and J ends lost 5 bases and 4 bases respectively, with 14 bases between them. The germline V gene encodes CDR1 SGHTA and CDR2 FQGNSA. DNA for the CDR3: TGTGCCAGCAGCCAACAAGCGGACAGAGAGACCCAGTACTTC. This translates into CASSQQADRETQYF.

The V call is TRBV14, the J call TRBJ1-6, with no clear D. V lost 3 bases, J lost 7 bases, and 13 bases lay in between. This CDR3 is 15 amino acids long. CDR1 is SGHDN, CDR2 FVKESK, per germline. The CDR3 is CASSQFRGLNSPLHF. CDR3 nucleotides: TGTGCCAGCAGCCAGTTTAGAGGGCTGAATTCACCCCTCCACTTT.

V is TRBV6-1 and J is TRBJ1-6; D not certain. CDR1 MNHNS and CDR2 SASEGT come from the germline V gene. The CDR3 sequence is 9 residues long. The V end lost 8 bases, the J end lost 15 bases, and 8 bases lay between the germline ends. The CDR3 loop reads CASGAGLHF. Here the CDR3 DNA reads TGTGCCAGCGGAGCGGGCCTCCACTTT.

Here the CDR3 reads CASSFSYRKDTIYF. The CDR3, as DNA: TGCGCCAGCAGCTTTTCTTACAGGAAGGACACCATATATTTT. The rearrangement links TRBV5-1 to TRBJ1-3, with a weak D call TRBD1 (5 bases). The V gene lost 2 bases and the J gene lost 8 bases, with 14 bases spanning the gap. The germline V gene encodes CDR1 SGHRS and CDR2 YFSETQ. This CDR3 contains 14 residues.

J is TRBJ2-5 and V is TRBV9; 9 bases agree with TRBD2. The V gene's germline CDR1 is SGDLS and CDR2 YYNGEE. This CDR3 comprises 16 residues. V was pared by 2 bases and J by 2 bases, with 7 bases of the junction left unmatched. The CDR3, as DNA: TGTGCCAGCAGCGTGGGTCTAGCGGGGCCTCAAGAGACCCAGTACTTC. Translated: CASSVGLAGPQETQYF.

The V and J genes are TRBV4-2 and TRBJ1-6; 11 bases fit TRBD1. The CDR3 length is 16 residues. Trimming removed 0 bases from V and 5 bases from J; junction bases left unmatched: 0. Germline V lookup: CDR1 LGHNA, CDR2 YNFKEQ. DNA for the CDR3: TGTGCCAGCAGCCAAGAGGGACAGGGGGATAATTCACCCCTCCACTTT. Protein product: CASSQEGQGDNSPLHF.

This chain joins TRBV29-1 and TRBJ2-7; the match to TRBD1 covers 10 bases. Germline V gene data show CDR1 as SQVTM and CDR2 as ANQGSEA. The CDR3 length is 14 residues. V trimming: 0 bases; J trimming: 6 bases; junction bases outside the gene matches: 5. The CDR3 DNA reads TGCAGCGTTGAAGATCTTAGGACAGGGGGCGAGCAGTACTTC. Translated, it gives CSVEDLRTGGEQYF.

The CDR3 is CASRIAGESTEAFF. In DNA, the CDR3 is TGTGCCAGCAGGATTGCAGGGGAGAGCACTGAAGCTTTCTTT. The chain recombines TRBV27 with TRBJ1-1; a weak D match, TRBD1 (6 bases). This CDR3 is 14 amino acids long. Germline V gene lookup returns CDR1 MNHEY and CDR2 SMNVEV (reference sequence). V was pared by 6 bases and J by 4 bases, with 15 bases between.

CDR3 loop: CAWSLGPQETQYF. CDR3 nucleotide sequence: TGTGCCTGGTCTCTGGGGCCCCAAGAGACCCAGTACTTC. The chain couples TRBV30 to TRBJ2-5; maybe TRBD1 (5 bases). This CDR3 has 13 residues. CDR1 and CDR2 (germline): GTSNPN, SVGIG (reference sequence). V lost 5 bases, J lost 1 base, and 11 bases lay in between. Looking up the rest from reference TRBV30 and TRBJ2-5 gives the full variable domain: SQTIHQWPATLVQPVGSPLSLECTVEGTSNPNLYWYRQAAGRGLQLLFYSVGIGQISSEVPQNLSASRPQDRQFILSSKKLLLSDSGFYLCAWSLGPQETQYFGPGTRLLVL.

V usage is TRBV15 and J usage is TRBJ1-2, with 7 bases lining up with TRBD1. The CDR3 spans 16 residues. The V gene end was trimmed by 0 bases and the J gene end by 4 bases; junction bases not matched to a gene: 8. The V gene's germline CDR1 is LNHNV and CDR2 YYDKDF (reference sequence). The CDR3 region is CATSRDYSAGGYGYTF. As DNA, the CDR3 is TGTGCCACCAGCAGAGATTATTCGGCAGGGGGCTATGGCTACACCTTC. The variable domain in full, completed from reference TRBV15 and TRBJ1-2, reads DAMVIQNPRYQVTQFGKPVTLSCSQTLNHNVMYWYQQKSSQAPKLLFHYYDKDFNNEADTPDNFQSRRPNTSFCFLDIRSPGLGDTAMYLCATSRDYSAGGYGYTFGSGTRLTVV.